Given below is one TCR beta chain in context. Its target antigen remains unknown. Base qualities are not recorded, but no much larger clone differs from it by a single base. CD8 naive samples were CD45RO-negative cells positively selected for CCR7, giving a CD45RA+CCR7+ population that excluded TemRA cells. The donors were healthy, HIV-negative adults with no recently reported acute infections or vaccinations. All donors were Caucasian adults living in Nashville, Tennessee, USA. After blood collection by leukapheresis, PBMCs were isolated using Ficoll-Histopaque density gradient centrifugation and then cryopreserved in the vapor phase of liquid nitrogen. Analytical flow cytometry was used to check the purity and quantity of every magnetically sorted T cell population. From each sorted fraction, genomic DNA was isolated and quantified by UV absorbance on a Nanodrop 2000c. This specimen comes from a study of shared clonotypes between healthy human individuals (dated by TCRdb to the early 2020s). Regarding the study in general: Two women and a few men aged 18 to 49 years were included in the cohort. For each donor, three plates each were used for CD4 naive and CD4 memory, two plates were used for CD8 naive, and one plate was used for CD8 memory. To estimate repertoire size and how much clonotype sharing occurs between individuals, the study deeply sequenced the blood TCR repertoires of five healthy adults. Different laboratories and diverse techniques were used to prepare libraries and sequence TCR repertoires, to increase sequencing depth and limit assay-specific biases. Per donor, leukapheresis produced somewhere between about 0.94 and 9 billion PBMCs. General findings and caveats noted by the study authors: Estimated clonotype richness was generally larger for naive than for memory subsets. Rarefaction of sorted-subset datasets indicated incomplete sequencing despite the large sequencing depth. Pairwise subsampling indicated that sequencing depth was expected to affect the degree of clonotype sharing among donors. Higher generation probabilities were observed for clonotypes shared by all four sorted-subset donors than for non-shared clonotypes. The genetic and exposure-history diversity represented was limited by the small number of donors. Sharing across a few donors was observed for around 5% of naive CD4, over 3% of naive CD8, 2% to 2.5% of memory CD4, and roughly 0.43% of memory CD8 clonotypes. Sampling was restricted to blood, and TCR repertoires in tissue are likely to differ from TCR repertoires in blood.

Trimming takes 1 base from V and 2 bases from J, and the germline ends sit 17 bases apart. The CDR3 contains 17 residues, cysteine and phenylalanine counted. Here the CDR3 DNA is all that survives: 51 bases in frame from base 1. CDR1 is given as SGHNT and CDR2 as YENEEA, both from the germline V gene. TCR CDR3 regions were amplified from genomic DNA by multiplex PCR using the deep immunoSEQ assay. Extracted genomic DNA from each cell subset was distributed evenly across all wells of several immunoSEQ 96-well plates, and each plate was treated as a replicate. For sorted subsets, each replicate PCR was loaded with about 0.2 ug genomic DNA, equivalent to 25,000 to 35,000 T cell genomes. Purified libraries were quantified with a Qubit 3.0 fluorometer, sized on a Bioanalyzer 2100, and re-quantified with the KAPA Library Quantification kit. A separate single-read 150-cycle Illumina NextSeq 550 flow cell was used to sequence each immunoSEQ 96-well plate. The authors' analysis ran thus. Because the immunoSEQ output included only junctional sequences and no quality scores, the filtering could not be the same as the filtering used for full-length reads. Sequences were annotated with PyIR, a Python wrapper for IgBLAST v1.9, and V/J genes and CDR3 were assigned using IMGT germline references. Reads were removed for weak V/J assignments (E-value above 1e-6), missing CDR3, stop codons, out-of-frame junctions, or ambiguous translated residues. A V3J clonotype was defined by an identical inferred V gene, J gene, and CDR3 amino acid sequence. Percentage overlap between repertoires was calculated by dividing the number of shared unique clonotypes by the size of the smaller repertoire. Richness of each repertoire was evaluated using RTK rarefaction, the Chao1 estimator, and Recon v2.1 estimates of unobserved clonotypes. For all TCRbeta clonotypes obtained by the gDNA method from a handful of donors, generation probabilities were computed with OLGA. Entries here come from immuneACCESS through TCRdb and include only in-frame sequences with V and J called. Some clones fail to appear in such tables; in the studies checked, an unresolved V gene covers under half of the shortfall, and the cause of the remainder is unknown. D and trimming come from the DNA, and the V and J calls and clone size come from that table. Across this sample there are under 1 million clones, with almost 95% seen only once. 20% to 30% of the sample is in the top ten clones.

The receptor was isolated from a man aged 25-40 years in good health. Recombination joined TRBV11-3 with TRBJ2-5; a weak D assignment points to TRBD1 (6 bases agree). Source material: naive CD8+ T cells sorted from blood. The cell subset or site label, read with the paper, signifies: CD45RA+CCR7+. The DNA sequence is given as TGTGCCAGCAGCTTAGGATCCAGGGGCCAAGGACAAGAGACCCAGTACTTC. Translated, this gives CASSLGSRGQGQETQYF.